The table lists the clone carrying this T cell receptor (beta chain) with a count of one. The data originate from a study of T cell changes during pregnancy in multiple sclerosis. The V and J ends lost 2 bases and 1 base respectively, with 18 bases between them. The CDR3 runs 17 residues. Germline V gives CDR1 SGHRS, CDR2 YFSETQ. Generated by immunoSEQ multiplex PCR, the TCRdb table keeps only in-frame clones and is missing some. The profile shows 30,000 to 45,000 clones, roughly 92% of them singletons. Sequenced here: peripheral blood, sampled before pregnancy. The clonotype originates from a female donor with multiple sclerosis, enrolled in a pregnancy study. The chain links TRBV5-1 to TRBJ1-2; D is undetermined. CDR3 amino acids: CASSFSGSADINYGYTF. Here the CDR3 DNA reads TGCGCCAGCAGCTTCTCCGGTAGTGCGGATATTAACTATGGCTACACCTTC.